This TCR beta chain stems from a study of patients and donors after allogeneic stem cell transplantation. This clonotype has more than one count but fewer than ten. V was cut by 2 bases and J by 5 bases, with 14 bases left in between. Germline CDR1 reads SGDLS; CDR2 reads YYNGEE. This CDR3 region has 14 residues. One entry per CDR3 protein results from TCRdb running MiXCR on the RT-PCR reads. In the table there are a few hundred thousand distinct CDR3 sequences, 35% to 45% of which are singletons. The sequencing input was blood, either unsorted or a sorted T cell fraction (not recorded which). The TCR was taken from a human donor who was either an allogeneic HSCT recipient or a stem cell or donor lymphocyte infusion donor (not recorded which). It is not recorded whose cells these are; they may come from a transplant donor. The V call is TRBV9, the J call TRBJ2-7; no firm D call. DNA of the CDR3: TGTGCCAGCAGCGTCCATACTCACGGCCACGAGCAGTACTTC. It yields the protein CASSVHTHGHEQYF. Full variable domain (remainder filled in from reference TRBV9 and TRBJ2-7): DSGVTQTPKHLITATGQRVTLRCSPRSGDLSVYWYQQSLDQGLQFLIQYYNGEERAKGNILERFSAQQFPDLHSELNLSSLELGDSALYFCASSVHTHGHEQYFGPGTRLTVT.